Listed below are T cell receptor beta chains from one sample, sequenced in a study of control samples from healthy donors and cancer patients. TCRdb keeps only in-frame clones here, not all; method: immunoSEQ multiplex PCR. Seen here are roughly 120,000 clones, 70% to 90% observed once, and the top ten hold 2% to 2.5%. Sequencing was done on a sample of blood. Receptors originate from a woman in her sixties or seventies in good health. Each CDR3 is given with its conserved first and last residue. The D gene is left open where the match is weak. Clone size is shown for a subset of rows, as once, few, many or a class of expanded clone.

clone size,J gene,V gene,D gene,CDR3 protein
once,TRBJ1-1,TRBV11-2,TRBD1,CASSFQGAGQTEAFF
NA,TRBJ2-7,TRBV11-3,TRBD2,CASSLGTSGVDEQYF
many,TRBJ1-6,TRBV5-5,TRBD1,CASSGRDSYNSPLHF
NA,TRBJ2-7,TRBV10-3,NA,CAISETVTSYEQYF
once,TRBJ1-5,TRBV12-3/TRBV12-4,TRBD1,CASRSGTGRVHF
NA,TRBJ2-2,TRBV6-6,NA,CASHRANTGELFF
many,TRBJ1-3,TRBV6-6,NA,CASSTGNTIYF
NA,TRBJ2-7,TRBV19,TRBD1,CASSPELRQGTYEQYF
NA,TRBJ1-1,TRBV10-2,NA,CASSETGLNTEAFF
NA,TRBJ1-3,TRBV5-1,NA,CASSGGPLSGNTIYF
NA,TRBJ2-2,TRBV7-3,NA,CASSPVGGWSTGELFF
NA,TRBJ2-7,TRBV6-5,NA,CASSYSRQGSFSRQYF
NA,TRBJ1-1,TRBV28,NA,CASSGGVYTEAFF
NA,TRBJ1-2,TRBV7-2,NA,CASSPQENYGYTF
NA,TRBJ2-7,TRBV7-2,TRBD2,CASSSTSGRFEQYF
NA,TRBJ1-3,TRBV5-1,NA,CASSLGQTPTGNTIYF
NA,TRBJ1-6,TRBV12-3/TRBV12-4,NA,CASSTRDTSPLHF
few,TRBJ2-1,TRBV7-7,TRBD2,CASQKNSGGAPYEQFF
few,TRBJ1-3,TRBV25-1,TRBD1,CASSPLDRAGNTIYF
once,TRBJ2-1,TRBV27,TRBD2,CASSPGRGFYNEQFF
NA,TRBJ2-7,TRBV2,TRBD1,CASSSGTGGYEQYF
NA,TRBJ2-3,TRBV10-3,NA,CAISESDTQYF
NA,TRBJ2-3,TRBV7-2,NA,CASSLGLSDTQYF
NA,TRBJ2-7,TRBV7-2,NA,CASSQTLRGRYEQYF
once,TRBJ1-4,TRBV20-1,NA,CSVREEKLFF
NA,TRBJ1-6,TRBV19,NA,CATTSSYNSPLHF
NA,TRBJ1-4,TRBV4-2,NA,CASSHTGINEKLFF
NA,TRBJ2-3,TRBV6-1,TRBD2,CASSGAGGKGTQYF
NA,TRBJ1-5,TRBV19,TRBD1,CASNFPGQGNSQPQHF
NA,TRBJ2-1,TRBV7-2,NA,CASSSDTGNEQFF
NA,TRBJ2-6,TRBV2,NA,CASSESSGANVLTF
NA,TRBJ1-2,TRBV6-5,TRBD1,CASHRDSYGYTF
NA,TRBJ1-2,TRBV2,NA,CASSESLSGRVGGYTF
NA,TRBJ1-2,TRBV6-5,NA,CASRNDGFYGYTF
NA,TRBJ1-2,TRBV5-1,NA,CASTRTGQPASPNYGYTF
once,TRBJ1-1,TRBV6-5,TRBD1,CASSYLAGTGNTEAFF
NA,TRBJ1-1,TRBV9,NA,CASSVTEQNTEAFF
NA,TRBJ1-4,TRBV19,NA,CAGLTRGKTNEKLFF
NA,TRBJ1-4,TRBV6-2/TRBV6-3,NA,CASSYGGPPNEKLFF
NA,TRBJ2-7,TRBV4-3,NA,CASSQEFRGNEQYF
NA,TRBJ2-5,TRBV11-2,NA,CASSFGETQYF
NA,TRBJ2-5,TRBV15,TRBD1,CATSTTGAQETQYF
few,TRBJ1-1,TRBV4-2,TRBD1,CASSQGDRELNAFF
NA,TRBJ1-4,TRBV18,NA,CASSPGATNEKLFF
NA,TRBJ1-1,TRBV12-3/TRBV12-4,NA,CASRYGNTEAFF